These 29 T cell receptor beta chains were sequenced from one sample in a study of metastatic and nonmetastatic thyroid tumors. Every patient was untreated before thyroid surgery. TCRdb re-called the PCR reads with MiXCR. Found here are some 19,000 clones, 25% to 35% of them singletons; the top ten hold 10%. Material for sequencing was tumor tissue. The receptors here all came from a female donor with papillary thyroid cancer or a benign thyroid nodule (not recorded which). Some clones in this sample may be carry-over from other donors' samples.

By proportion, this clone is medium-sized. V is TRBV7-3 and J is TRBJ2-3, with 8 bases that match TRBD2. V gave up 5 bases and J gave up 6 bases; unmatched junction bases: 10. Germline V CDR1 and CDR2: SGHTA, FQGTGA. The CDR3 has 15 amino acids. The CDR3 loop reads CASSPGLAPLDTQYF. Written as DNA, the CDR3 is TGTGCCAGCAGCCCAGGACTAGCTCCGTTGGATACGCAGTATTTT.

The V call is TRBV29-1, the J call TRBJ1-2; D call uncertain. The CDR3 is made up of 12 amino acids. The germline V and J ends were trimmed by 2 bases and 0 bases, with 4 bases remaining between them. In germline, CDR1 is SQVTM, CDR2 ANQGSEA. The CDR3 sequence: CSVETANYGYTF. The CDR3 nucleotides are TGCAGCGTTGAAACAGCTAACTATGGCTACACCTTC.

By share, this clone counts as medium-sized (0.01 to 0.1%). J is TRBJ1-2 and V is TRBV5-4; no clear D gene. Looked up from germline, CDR1 is SGHNT and CDR2 is YYREEE (reference sequence). V was cut by 0 bases and J by 4 bases, with 19 bases left in between. This CDR3 is built from 17 residues. The CDR3 region is CASSLDKNGPLSYGYTF. For the CDR3, the DNA is TGTGCCAGCAGCTTGGACAAAAATGGTCCCCTTAGCTATGGCTACACCTTC.

This sequence joins TRBV18 and TRBJ2-1, with D maybe TRBD2 (6 bases). The CDR3 length is 16 residues. CDR1 and CDR2 from the germline V gene are KGHSH and LQKENI. V lost 4 bases and J 8 bases, leaving 21 bases between the germline ends. CDR3 loop: CASSRREDRGRDEQFF. In nucleotides, the CDR3 is TGTGCCAGCTCACGGAGGGAAGATCGGGGCCGCGATGAGCAGTTCTTC.

This sequence joins TRBV7-2 and TRBJ1-2; D unclear. The germline V and J ends were trimmed by 0 bases and 5 bases, with 22 bases remaining between them. Germline V gene lookup returns CDR1 SGHTA and CDR2 FQGNSA. The CDR3 totals 18 residues. The CDR3 reads CASSLAHVWITAGYGYTF. DNA for the CDR3: TGTGCCAGCAGCTTAGCCCACGTTTGGATAACAGCTGGGTATGGCTACACCTTC.

The gene calls are TRBV30 and TRBJ1-2, with TRBD1 as a possible D gene (5 bases). Trimming cost V 1 base and J 3 bases, with 6 bases left between them. The CDR3 loop spans 12 amino acids. The germline gives CDR1 GTSNPN, CDR2 SVGIG (reference sequence). The CDR3 coding sequence is TGTGCCTGGAGTGGGGGGGACTATGGCTACACCTTC. It encodes CAWSGGDYGYTF.

This clone was counted many times. The chain recombines TRBV7-2 with TRBJ2-1; unclear D gene. The CDR3 extends over 13 amino acids. The V and J ends lost 5 bases and 5 bases respectively, with 10 bases between them. Looked up from germline, CDR1 is SGHTA and CDR2 is FQGNSA. The CDR3 reads CASSLMDHNEQFF. The CDR3, as DNA: TGTGCCAGCAGCCTCATGGACCACAATGAGCAGTTCTTC.

This clone was counted ten times or more. The V gene is TRBV9, the J gene TRBJ1-5; D remains ambiguous. Trimming left V 0 bases short and J 1 base short, with 8 bases between. The CDR3 runs to 15 residues. Germline assignment: CDR1 SGDLS and CDR2 YYNGEE. The CDR3: CASSVDGMSNQPQHF. CDR3 bases: TGTGCCAGCAGCGTAGACGGAATGAGCAATCAGCCCCAGCATTTT.

The chain recombines TRBV6-1 with TRBJ2-7, with D possibly being TRBD2 (6 bases). The V gene lost 6 bases and the J gene lost 4 bases, with 19 bases spanning the gap. This CDR3 has 15 residues. Germline loops: CDR1 MNHNS, CDR2 SASEGT. Written as DNA, the CDR3 is TGTGCCAGCAGCGAGGTGGGAGGTGAACCTTACGAGCAGTACTTC. Translation: CASSEVGGEPYEQYF.

By share, this clone counts as medium-sized. The chain carries TRBV10-3 and TRBJ1-1, with unresolved D. The CDR3 contains 11 residues. V lost 10 bases, J lost 1 base, and 7 bases lay in between. Germline V gene lookup returns CDR1 ENHRY and CDR2 SYGVKD. The CDR3 coding sequence is TGTGCCACCGCAGCGAACACTGAAGCTTTCTTT. Amino acids: CATAANTEAFF.

This clone qualifies as medium-sized. The chain is built from TRBV20-1 and TRBJ2-1, with TRBD2 identical over 11 bases. The germline V gene has CDR1 DFQATT and CDR2 SNEGSKA (reference sequence). CDR3 size: 17 residues. Trimming cost V 3 bases and J 4 bases; bases outside gene matches: 11. This CDR3 is CSARTGSSGRPYNEQFF. The CDR3 nucleotides read TGCAGTGCTAGGACCGGATCTAGCGGGAGGCCATACAATGAGCAGTTCTTC.

The CDR3 DNA reads as TGTGCCAGCAGCTTAAGTTGGGATAGGATTAACTATGGCTACACCTTC. Protein product: CASSLSWDRINYGYTF. This sequence joins TRBV11-2 and TRBJ1-2; no reliable D call. The CDR3 runs 16 residues. Germline V gives CDR1 SGHAT, CDR2 FQNNGV. V was cut by 2 bases and J by 1 base, with 14 bases left in between.

This chain uses TRBV11-2 with TRBJ1-1; D remains unclear. Deletions cut 3 bases from V and 3 bases from J, with 5 bases between. Germline V gene data show CDR1 as SGHAT and CDR2 as FQNNGV. This CDR3 has 12 residues. CDR3 amino acids: CASSFMYTEAFF. The CDR3 DNA follows: TGTGCCAGCAGCTTTATGTACACTGAAGCTTTCTTT. Looking up the rest from reference TRBV11-2 and TRBJ1-1 gives the full variable domain: EAGVAQSPRYKIIEKRQSVAFWCNPISGHATLYWYQQILGQGPKLLIQFQNNGVVDDSQLPKDRFSAERLKGVDSTLKIQPAKLEDSAVYLCASSFMYTEAFFGQGTRLTVV.

This clone was seen ten or more times. The chain links TRBV14 to TRBJ1-1, with D possibly being TRBD1 (6 bases). This CDR3 spans 15 amino acids. Germline values: CDR1 SGHDN, CDR2 FVKESK. With 5 bases removed from V and 7 bases from J, the gap between germline ends came to 20 bases. The CDR3 DNA reads TGTGCCAGCAGCGAGACAGGCTGGACAGATAATGAAGCTTTCTTT. Residues: CASSETGWTDNEAFF.

The rearrangement links TRBV27 to TRBJ2-3; TRBD2 aligns across 7 bases. The V gene end was trimmed by 8 bases and the J gene end by 3 bases; junction bases not matched to a gene: 11. The CDR3 extends over 15 amino acids. Germline V gene lookup returns CDR1 MNHEY and CDR2 SMNVEV (reference sequence). The CDR3 DNA reads as TGTGCCAGCCTTAAAAGCGGGAAAGAGACAGATACGCAGTATTTT. It codes for CASLKSGKETDTQYF.

This clone is medium-sized in the sample. This chain connects TRBV28 to TRBJ2-1; D possibly corresponds to TRBD1 (6 bases). Per the germline V gene, CDR1 is MDHEN and CDR2 is SYDVKM. The CDR3 runs 12 residues. Trimming took off 5 bases at V and 7 bases at J, with 9 bases between the two ends. The CDR3 region has the DNA TGTGCCAGCAGTCCCGGGACAAATGAGCAGTTCTTC. As protein: CASSPGTNEQFF.

The chain joins TRBV7-2 to TRBJ2-4; 8 bases fit TRBD2. Germline assignment: CDR1 SGHTA and CDR2 FQGNSA. This CDR3 contains 14 residues. Losses at the gene ends were 8 bases for V and 9 bases for J; bases not matched to a gene: 12. The CDR3 is CASGRSGIEGIQYF. The DNA of the CDR3 is TGTGCCAGCGGCCGTAGCGGGATTGAGGGCATTCAGTACTTC.

This clone has ten or more counts. The chain links TRBV9 to TRBJ2-1, with 7 bases aligning to TRBD2. Unmatched junction bases numbered 5, after V lost 3 bases and J lost 2 bases. The CDR3 has 15 residues. In germline, CDR1 is SGDLS, CDR2 YYNGEE. The CDR3 nucleotides read TGTGCCAGCAGCGAAGCGGGAATCGCCTACAATGAGCAGTTCTTC. Translating gives CASSEAGIAYNEQFF.

In its sample, this clone is medium-sized (0.01 to 0.1%). The V call is TRBV25-1, the J call TRBJ1-4; tentatively, D is TRBD1 (6 bases). CDR3 size: 16 residues. The V gene lost 2 bases and the J gene lost 8 bases, with 18 bases spanning the gap. Germline CDR1 reads MGHDK; CDR2 reads SYGVNS. The CDR3 bases are TGTGCCAGCAGTGAAGGGGTCCTGGACAGTACAGAAAAACTGTTTTTT. It encodes CASSEGVLDSTEKLFF.

Remarks on this clone: This could be a read error, since a much larger clone is one nucleotide away. The CDR3 region is CTSSELGNIIYF. The CDR3 nucleotides read TGTACCAGCAGTGAACTGGGAAACATCATATATTTT. The J gene is TRBJ1-3, the V gene TRBV2; the D is unclear. This CDR3 comprises 12 residues. The germline CDR1 and CDR2 sequences are SNHLY and FYNNEI.

V gene TRBV20-1 combines with J gene TRBJ2-2, with D perhaps matching TRBD1 or TRBD2 (7 bases each). Germline V gives CDR1 DFQATT, CDR2 SNEGSKA (reference sequence). The CDR3 extends over 15 amino acids. V lost 5 bases to trimming and J lost 3 bases, with 16 bases between them. The CDR3 bases are TGCAGTGCTTCCGAGACAGGGAGGGACACCGGGGAGCTGTTTTTT. Amino acid sequence: CSASETGRDTGELFF.

This chain connects TRBV30 to TRBJ1-3, with D perhaps TRBD1 (5 bases). Germline V gene sequence: CDR1 GTSNPN, CDR2 SVGIG (reference sequence). CDR3 length equals 12 residues. V was clipped by 2 bases and J by 4 bases, with 6 bases between them. The CDR3 sequence is CAWSNRGNTIYF. In DNA, the CDR3 is TGTGCCTGGAGTAACAGGGGAAACACCATATATTTT.

Many counts were recorded for this clone. This chain links TRBV10-3 with TRBJ1-5; 7 positions agree with TRBD1. V shed 0 bases and J 3 bases; nucleotides not matched to a gene: 8. Per the germline V gene, CDR1 is ENHRY and CDR2 is SYGVKD. The CDR3 extends over 17 amino acids. The CDR3 sequence is CAISESGTVSLNQPQHF. The CDR3 coding sequence is TGTGCCATCAGTGAGTCGGGGACAGTCTCACTCAATCAGCCCCAGCATTTT.

The V call is TRBV28, the J call TRBJ2-7; TRBD2 matches 10 bases. The germline CDR1 and CDR2 sequences are MDHEN and SYDVKM. With V trimmed by 8 bases and J by 7 bases, 17 bases remained unmatched. The CDR3 runs 16 residues. Here the CDR3 DNA reads TGTGCCAGCGGACACTTTAGGCTAGCGGGAGTGAGGGAGCAGTACTTC. This translates into CASGHFRLAGVREQYF.

This clone was seen a handful of times. The CDR3 region is CASSLRTSGYNEQFF. The CDR3 DNA is TGTGCCAGCAGCCTTAGGACTAGCGGCTACAATGAGCAGTTCTTC. This chain links TRBV6-4 with TRBJ2-1, with 10 bases lining up with TRBD2. Germline CDR1 reads MRHNA; CDR2 reads SNTAGT. V was clipped by 6 bases and J by 3 bases; unmatched bases: 5. The CDR3 length is 15 residues.

J is TRBJ2-2 and V is TRBV11-2, with TRBD2 matching 11 bases. In germline, CDR1 is SGHAT, CDR2 FQNNGV. V shed 10 bases and J 0 bases; nucleotides not matched to a gene: 7. This CDR3 is built from 16 residues. CDR3 in amino acids: CATKTSGGANTGELFF. CDR3 bases: TGTGCCACCAAAACTAGCGGGGGAGCGAACACCGGGGAGCTGTTTTTT.

V gene TRBV19 combines with J gene TRBJ2-1; tentative D call: TRBD2 (6 bases). The germline gives CDR1 LNHDA, CDR2 SQIVND (reference sequence). This CDR3 spans 15 amino acids. The V end was cut by 3 bases, the J end by 7 bases, with 16 bases between. CDR3: CASSIQRVLPNEQFF. The DNA of the CDR3 is TGTGCCAGTAGTATTCAGCGGGTGCTTCCAAATGAGCAGTTCTTC.

In this sample, this clone is medium-sized. The same CDR3 also results from other DNA sequences found in this sample. This chain connects TRBV3-1 to TRBJ2-7; 11 bases align to TRBD2. Germline-derived CDR1 and CDR2 are LGHDT and YNNKEL (reference sequence). The CDR3 consists of 14 residues. V shed 4 bases and J 6 bases; nucleotides not matched to a gene: 5. CDR3 nucleotide sequence: TGTGCCAGCAGCCCCGGACTAGCGGGTTTCGAGCAGTACTTC. Its protein is CASSPGLAGFEQYF.

This clone was seen a handful of times. The chain joins TRBV6-9 to TRBJ2-7; perhaps TRBD2 as D (5 bases). Trimming shortened V by 6 bases and J by 0 bases, and 12 bases separated the two germline ends. CDR3 size: 14 residues. Germline CDR1 is MNHGY and CDR2 is SVAAGI. The CDR3 reads CASSLRRFSYEQYF. The CDR3 bases are TGTGCCAGCAGCCTCCGGAGGTTCTCCTACGAGCAGTACTTC.